A selection of T cell receptor beta chains follows, all from one sample in a study of cytomegalovirus exposure and HLA in healthy donors. Clones were sequenced by immunoSEQ multiplex PCR, and TCRdb holds only the in-frame ones, with some missing. The table shows some 110,000 clones, with 75% occurring only once. Sequences were obtained from PBMCs. These receptors were obtained from a middle-aged man in good health and CMV-seronegative. The CDR3 runs from the conserved cysteine through the conserved F or W. The order of the fields is CDR3 DNA, CDR3 protein, V gene, clone size, D gene, J gene, CDR3 length. The D gene is left open where the match is weak. Where a row states a size, it is once, few, many or the class of an expanded clone; other rows omit it.

CDR3nt: TGCGCCAGCAGTGAACAGGGGGCGGGGGAGCAGTTCTTC
CDR3aa: CASSEQGAGEQFF
v_gene: TRBV10-1
abundance: -
d_gene: TRBD1
j_gene: TRBJ2-1
len: 13

CDR3nt: TGTGCCAGCAGCGGGTGGGACGGGGGGGCCTACGAGCAGTACTTC
CDR3aa: CASSGWDGGAYEQYF
v_gene: TRBV11-3
abundance: -
d_gene: TRBD2
j_gene: TRBJ2-7
len: 15

CDR3nt: TGTGCCAGCAGCGGTAGGTGGGACAGGGGTTCTGGGGCCAACGTCCTGACTTTC
CDR3aa: CASSGRWDRGSGANVLTF
v_gene: TRBV9
abundance: once
d_gene: TRBD1
j_gene: TRBJ2-6
len: 18

CDR3nt: TGCGCCAGCAGCCCCTCCGACACCGGGACAGGGGGGTACGAGCAGTACTTC
CDR3aa: CASSPSDTGTGGYEQYF
v_gene: TRBV4-1
abundance: once
d_gene: TRBD1
j_gene: TRBJ2-7
len: 17

CDR3nt: TGTGCCAGCAGCGTAGATCCAGCCTACGAGCAGTACTTC
CDR3aa: CASSVDPAYEQYF
v_gene: TRBV9
abundance: few
d_gene: -
j_gene: TRBJ2-7
len: 13

CDR3nt: TGTGCCAGCCAAGGACATACCGAGCAGTACTTC
CDR3aa: CASQGHTEQYF
v_gene: TRBV6-1
abundance: -
d_gene: -
j_gene: TRBJ2-7
len: 11

CDR3nt: TGTGCCAGCAGCTACAACCTCAATGAGCAGTTCTTC
CDR3aa: CASSYNLNEQFF
v_gene: TRBV7-9
abundance: -
d_gene: -
j_gene: TRBJ2-1
len: 12

CDR3nt: TGTGCCAGCAGCTTGTGGAGCGATAACACTGAAGCTTTCTTT
CDR3aa: CASSLWSDNTEAFF
v_gene: TRBV5-4
abundance: few
d_gene: -
j_gene: TRBJ1-1
len: 14

CDR3nt: TGTGCCAGCAGCCGAACTGATACTTATGGCTACACCTTC
CDR3aa: CASSRTDTYGYTF
v_gene: TRBV9
abundance: -
d_gene: -
j_gene: TRBJ1-2
len: 13

CDR3nt: TGTGCCAGTAGTAGACTAGCGGGGGTTACAGATACGCAGTATTTT
CDR3aa: CASSRLAGVTDTQYF
v_gene: TRBV19
abundance: -
d_gene: TRBD2
j_gene: TRBJ2-3
len: 15

CDR3nt: TGTGCCAGCTCACCAGTAACAGAGTACTATGGCTACACCTTC
CDR3aa: CASSPVTEYYGYTF
v_gene: TRBV18
abundance: -
d_gene: -
j_gene: TRBJ1-2
len: 14

CDR3nt: TGTGCCAGCAGCTTGGCCTATAATGAAGCTTTCTTT
CDR3aa: CASSLAYNEAFF
v_gene: TRBV5-8
abundance: -
d_gene: -
j_gene: TRBJ1-1
len: 12

CDR3nt: TGTGCCAGCAGCTTAGGCAGGTTTAGCTCCTACGAGCAGTACTTC
CDR3aa: CASSLGRFSSYEQYF
v_gene: TRBV7-9
abundance: -
d_gene: -
j_gene: TRBJ2-7
len: 15

CDR3nt: TGTGCCAGCAGCCTCTTGATGGGGGGGACCTACGAGCAGTACTTC
CDR3aa: CASSLLMGGTYEQYF
v_gene: TRBV5-5
abundance: -
d_gene: TRBD2
j_gene: TRBJ2-7
len: 15

CDR3nt: TGTGCCAGCTCACCACCTTACGGGGTGAATCAGCCCCAGCATTTT
CDR3aa: CASSPPYGVNQPQHF
v_gene: TRBV18
abundance: -
d_gene: -
j_gene: TRBJ1-5
len: 15

CDR3nt: TGTGCCAGCTCACCGAGAGACAGGGTGGTACCCTACGAGCAGTACTTC
CDR3aa: CASSPRDRVVPYEQYF
v_gene: TRBV18
abundance: once
d_gene: TRBD1
j_gene: TRBJ2-7
len: 16

CDR3nt: TGTGCCAGCAGCGTAAGGGACACGAGCTCCTACGAGCAGTACTTC
CDR3aa: CASSVRDTSSYEQYF
v_gene: TRBV9
abundance: -
d_gene: -
j_gene: TRBJ2-7
len: 15

CDR3nt: TGTGCCAGCGGGGGGTGGCGGGCGTACAATGAGCAGTTCTTC
CDR3aa: CASGGWRAYNEQFF
v_gene: TRBV6-5
abundance: -
d_gene: -
j_gene: TRBJ2-1
len: 14

CDR3nt: TGTGCCAGCAGTGAAGAACAGGCCAGCTACGAGCAGTACTTC
CDR3aa: CASSEEQASYEQYF
v_gene: TRBV6-1
abundance: few
d_gene: -
j_gene: TRBJ2-7
len: 14

CDR3nt: TGTGCCAGCAGCTTAACAGGCTACGAGCAGTACTTC
CDR3aa: CASSLTGYEQYF
v_gene: TRBV7-9
abundance: -
d_gene: -
j_gene: TRBJ2-7
len: 12

CDR3nt: TGTGCCAGTAGTATGATCGGGACAGGGGGGAACGGCAATCAGCCCCAGCATTTT
CDR3aa: CASSMIGTGGNGNQPQHF
v_gene: TRBV19
abundance: -
d_gene: TRBD1
j_gene: TRBJ1-5
len: 18

CDR3nt: TGTGCCAGCAGTTTAAGGGGACAGGGGCCCTACGAGCAGTACTTC
CDR3aa: CASSLRGQGPYEQYF
v_gene: TRBV27
abundance: -
d_gene: TRBD1
j_gene: TRBJ2-7
len: 15

CDR3nt: TGCGCCAGCAGCCAACCGACTAGAAACCCTTCCTCCTACAATGAGCAGTTCTTC
CDR3aa: CASSQPTRNPSSYNEQFF
v_gene: TRBV4-1
abundance: few
d_gene: -
j_gene: TRBJ2-1
len: 18

CDR3nt: TGCGCCAGCAGCTACCAAAGACAGGGCTCGGGCGAGCAGTACTTC
CDR3aa: CASSYQRQGSGEQYF
v_gene: TRBV5-1
abundance: -
d_gene: TRBD1
j_gene: TRBJ2-7
len: 15

CDR3nt: TGCGCCAGCAGCGGGAGGACGCCGGCGGGAGAGACCCAGTACTTC
CDR3aa: CASSGRTPAGETQYF
v_gene: TRBV5-1
abundance: -
d_gene: -
j_gene: TRBJ2-5
len: 15

CDR3nt: TGTGCCAGCAGTGACTCTATTTATGGGGAGCTGTTTTTT
CDR3aa: CASSDSIYGELFF
v_gene: TRBV6-4
abundance: -
d_gene: -
j_gene: TRBJ2-2
len: 13

CDR3nt: TGTGCCAGCAGGAGTAGCGGGATGGGCCTTGAGCAGTTCTTC
CDR3aa: CASRSSGMGLEQFF
v_gene: TRBV4-2
abundance: -
d_gene: TRBD2
j_gene: TRBJ2-1
len: 14

CDR3nt: TGTGCCAGCAGCTTGGGCGGGCGGCAAGAGACCCAGTACTTC
CDR3aa: CASSLGGRQETQYF
v_gene: TRBV5-8
abundance: few
d_gene: -
j_gene: TRBJ2-5
len: 14

CDR3nt: TGTGCCAGCAGTTACGAAGCTGGCTACGAGCAGTACTTC
CDR3aa: CASSYEAGYEQYF
v_gene: TRBV6-6
abundance: -
d_gene: -
j_gene: TRBJ2-7
len: 13

CDR3nt: TGCAGTGCTAGCGGGGTTGGCGAGCAGTACTTC
CDR3aa: CSASGVGEQYF
v_gene: TRBV20-1
abundance: -
d_gene: -
j_gene: TRBJ2-7
len: 11

CDR3nt: TGTGCCAGCAGTTTAAACCAGGGGCGACCTAATTCACCCCTCCACTTT
CDR3aa: CASSLNQGRPNSPLHF
v_gene: TRBV28
abundance: -
d_gene: -
j_gene: TRBJ1-6
len: 16

CDR3nt: TGTGCCAGCAGTTACTCGACAGGGGGAGCTTTCTTT
CDR3aa: CASSYSTGGAFF
v_gene: TRBV6-6
abundance: -
d_gene: TRBD1
j_gene: TRBJ1-1
len: 12

CDR3nt: TGTGCCAGCAGCTTAAACGGAGGTTCCTACAATGAGCAGTTCTTC
CDR3aa: CASSLNGGSYNEQFF
v_gene: TRBV13
abundance: -
d_gene: -
j_gene: TRBJ2-1
len: 15

CDR3nt: TGTGCCAGCAGTGACTCCAAGGCAGGGGCGGCAGATACGCAGTATTTT
CDR3aa: CASSDSKAGAADTQYF
v_gene: TRBV6-4
abundance: -
d_gene: -
j_gene: TRBJ2-3
len: 16

CDR3nt: TGTGCCAGTAGTAGAGGACAGATAACCTACGAGCAGTACTTC
CDR3aa: CASSRGQITYEQYF
v_gene: TRBV19
abundance: -
d_gene: -
j_gene: TRBJ2-7
len: 14

CDR3nt: TGTGCCAGCACGGCGGGACGCATCACGCAGTATTTT
CDR3aa: CASTAGRITQYF
v_gene: TRBV6-6
abundance: -
d_gene: -
j_gene: TRBJ2-3
len: 12

CDR3nt: TGTGCCAGCACCTCTTCCGGGTTGTCGGCCGAGCAGTACTTC
CDR3aa: CASTSSGLSAEQYF
v_gene: TRBV28
abundance: -
d_gene: -
j_gene: TRBJ2-7
len: 14

CDR3nt: TGTGCCAGTAGTGCCCTTGGACAGGCCGCCAACTATGGCTACACCTTC
CDR3aa: CASSALGQAANYGYTF
v_gene: TRBV19
abundance: -
d_gene: TRBD1
j_gene: TRBJ1-2
len: 16

CDR3nt: TGTGCCAGCAGCTCGAATCGACAGGGGACGGGCGGGGAGCTGTTTTTT
CDR3aa: CASSSNRQGTGGELFF
v_gene: TRBV7-6
abundance: -
d_gene: TRBD1
j_gene: TRBJ2-2
len: 16

CDR3nt: TGTGCCAGCAGCCGGGACAGGGACTACGAGCAGTACTTC
CDR3aa: CASSRDRDYEQYF
v_gene: TRBV5-4
abundance: -
d_gene: TRBD1
j_gene: TRBJ2-7
len: 13

CDR3nt: TGTGCTAGTGGTTTGTTATATAGCGGGTACACCGGGGAGCTGTTTTTT
CDR3aa: CASGLLYSGYTGELFF
v_gene: TRBV12-5
abundance: -
d_gene: TRBD2
j_gene: TRBJ2-2
len: 16

CDR3nt: TGCGCCAGCAGCTTGGGCGGGCGGACTGAAGCTTTCTTT
CDR3aa: CASSLGGRTEAFF
v_gene: TRBV5-1
abundance: once
d_gene: -
j_gene: TRBJ1-1
len: 13

CDR3nt: TGTGCCAGTAGTAGCCCAGGGAATAGCAATCAGCCCCAGCATTTT
CDR3aa: CASSSPGNSNQPQHF
v_gene: TRBV19
abundance: -
d_gene: -
j_gene: TRBJ1-5
len: 15

CDR3nt: TGTGCCAGCAGTTCCGCTGGCGGTAGCTCCTACAATGAGCAGTTCTTC
CDR3aa: CASSSAGGSSYNEQFF
v_gene: TRBV27
abundance: -
d_gene: -
j_gene: TRBJ2-1
len: 16

CDR3nt: TGCGCCAGCAGGAGCGGGGAGAGAAAGTATTTT
CDR3aa: CASRSGERKYF
v_gene: TRBV23-1
abundance: -
d_gene: TRBD2
j_gene: TRBJ2-3
len: 11

CDR3nt: TGCGCCAGCAGCCAAGCCCGAGGGAAGGCAGCTGAAGCTTTCTTT
CDR3aa: CASSQARGKAAEAFF
v_gene: TRBV4-3
abundance: -
d_gene: -
j_gene: TRBJ1-1
len: 15